This TCR beta chain was captured in a study of PD-1 blockade in classical Hodgkin lymphoma. Each and every patient relapsed after autologous stem cell transplantation, and patients got differing brentuximab vedotin exposure. The assay was immunoSEQ multiplex PCR, and TCRdb's table has in-frame clones only and misses some. The table records about 26,000 clones, roughly four fifths of them present only once. Deletions cut 1 base from V and 5 bases from J, with 5 bases between. The CDR3 extends over 12 amino acids. Germline-derived CDR1 and CDR2 are LNHNV and YYDKDF (reference sequence). This TCR derives from a human donor with classical Hodgkin lymphoma. Sequencing was performed on peripheral blood mononuclear cells (PBMCs), taken before the second cycle of nivolumab. The chain couples TRBV15 to TRBJ2-5; D remains ambiguous. CDR3 loop: CATSRAIETQYF. The CDR3 DNA is TGTGCCACCAGCAGAGCCATTGAGACCCAGTACTTC.